This T cell receptor (beta chain) was identified in a study of Ad26.COV2.S vaccination and SARS-CoV-2 variants. General study findings and limits: Possible underestimation of total T cell responses by the TCR breadth and depth analyses was noted. Reported post-vaccination CD8+ and CD4+ T cell responses to spike showed substantial breadth.

Worth noting for this clone: Antigen: not known.

Produced via immunoSEQ multiplex PCR; TCRdb's table is partial and in-frame only. The sample records 500,000 or so clones, 89% being singletons. The CDR3 runs 15 residues. V lost 4 bases and J lost 7, with 16 bases in between. Germline loops: CDR1 KGHDR, CDR2 SFDVKD. The treatment here: 19 received Ad26.COV2.S at low or high dose, single or two shots; roughly 5 received placebo; per-sample allocation not given. Sampling took place 63 days after the first vaccine or placebo injection. The study used a vaccine consisting of an Ad26 vector that expressed Wuhan-strain SARS-CoV-2 spike. The sequencing used peripheral blood, collected in a trial of Ad26.COV2.S vaccine versus placebo. The TCR sequence derives from a person aged 18-60 years who received the Ad26.COV2.S COVID-19 vaccine or a placebo. The chain joins TRBV24-1 to TRBJ2-1, with D perhaps matching TRBD1 or TRBD2 (5 bases each). The CDR3 region has the DNA TGTGCCACCAGTGACCCCCCAACGGGGCGGAATGAGCAGTTCTTC. Translated, it gives CATSDPPTGRNEQFF.